The entry that follows covers one T cell receptor (beta chain) sequence. Antigen unknown. This CDR3 spans 17 amino acids. CDR1 and CDR2 from the germline V gene are SGHNT and YENEEA. V was cut by 2 bases and J by 1 base, with 17 bases left in between. The data belong to a study of T cells in localized non-small cell lung cancer. Study-wide results and caveats: Heterogeneity cannot be ruled out, as sequencing used one tumor region only. Longer overall survival was associated with a higher density of T cells in the blood.

Using immunoSEQ multiplex PCR, the repertoire was profiled, and TCRdb retains in-frame clones only, with some absent. The sample contains thousands of clones, around a quarter of which appear only once. The V gene is TRBV11-3, the J gene TRBJ1-2; perhaps TRBD1 as D (6 bases). Here the sequenced sample was lung tumor tissue, taken before any cancer treatment. This TCR derives from a woman aged 40-75 years with stage I squamous cell lung carcinoma. The CDR3 nucleotides read TGTGCCAGCAGCTTACGGGGGGGGCGCCCGAATAACTATGGCTACACCTTC. Its translation: CASSLRGGRPNNYGYTF.